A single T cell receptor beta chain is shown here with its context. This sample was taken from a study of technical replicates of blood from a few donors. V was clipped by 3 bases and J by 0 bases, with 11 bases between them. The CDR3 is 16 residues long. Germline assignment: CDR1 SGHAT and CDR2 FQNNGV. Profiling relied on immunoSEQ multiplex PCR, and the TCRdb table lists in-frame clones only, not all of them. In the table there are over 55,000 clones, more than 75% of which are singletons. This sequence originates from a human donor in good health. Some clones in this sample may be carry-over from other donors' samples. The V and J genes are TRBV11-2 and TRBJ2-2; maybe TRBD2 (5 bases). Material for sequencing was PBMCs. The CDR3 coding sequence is TGTGCCAGCAGCTTTTCTTTAGCGCCGAACACCGGGGAGCTGTTTTTT. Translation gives CASSFSLAPNTGELFF.